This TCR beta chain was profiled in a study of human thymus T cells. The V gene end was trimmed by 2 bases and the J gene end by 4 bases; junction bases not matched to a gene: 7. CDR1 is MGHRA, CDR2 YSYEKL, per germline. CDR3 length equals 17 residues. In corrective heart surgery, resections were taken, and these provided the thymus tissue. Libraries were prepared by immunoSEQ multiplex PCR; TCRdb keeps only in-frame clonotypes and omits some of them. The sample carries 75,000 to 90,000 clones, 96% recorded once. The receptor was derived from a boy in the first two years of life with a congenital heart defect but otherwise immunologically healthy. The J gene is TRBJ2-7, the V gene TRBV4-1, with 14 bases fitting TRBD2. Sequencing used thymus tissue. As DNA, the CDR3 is TGCGCCAGCAGCCAACACGGGACTAGCGGGGGAAGGTACGAGCAGTACTTC. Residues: CASSQHGTSGGRYEQYF.